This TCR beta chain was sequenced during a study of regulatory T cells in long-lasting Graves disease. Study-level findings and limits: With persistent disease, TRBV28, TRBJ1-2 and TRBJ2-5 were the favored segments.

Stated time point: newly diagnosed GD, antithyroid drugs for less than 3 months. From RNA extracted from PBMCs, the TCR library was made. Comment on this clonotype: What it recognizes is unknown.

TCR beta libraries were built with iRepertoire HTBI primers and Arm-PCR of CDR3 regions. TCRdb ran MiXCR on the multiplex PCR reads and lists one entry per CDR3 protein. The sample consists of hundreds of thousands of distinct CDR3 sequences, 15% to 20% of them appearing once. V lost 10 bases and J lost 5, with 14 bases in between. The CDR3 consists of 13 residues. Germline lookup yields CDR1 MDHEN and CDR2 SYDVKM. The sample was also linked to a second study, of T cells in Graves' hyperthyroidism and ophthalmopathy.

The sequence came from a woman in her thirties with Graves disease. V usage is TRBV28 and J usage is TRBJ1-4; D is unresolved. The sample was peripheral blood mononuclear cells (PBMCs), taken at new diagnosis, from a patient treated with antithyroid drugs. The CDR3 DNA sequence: TGTGCCACTTACCGGACGCGCAATGAAAAACTGTTTTTT. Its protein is CATYRTRNEKLFF.